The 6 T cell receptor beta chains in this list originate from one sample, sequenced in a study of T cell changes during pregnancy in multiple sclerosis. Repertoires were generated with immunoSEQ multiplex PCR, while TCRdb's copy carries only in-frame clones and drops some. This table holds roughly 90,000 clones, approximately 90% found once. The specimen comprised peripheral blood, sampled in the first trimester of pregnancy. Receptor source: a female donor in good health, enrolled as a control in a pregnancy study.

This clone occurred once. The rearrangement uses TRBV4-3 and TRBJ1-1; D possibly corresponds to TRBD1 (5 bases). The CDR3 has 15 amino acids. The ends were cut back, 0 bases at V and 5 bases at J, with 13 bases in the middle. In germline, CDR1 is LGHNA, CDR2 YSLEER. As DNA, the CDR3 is TGCGCCAGCAGCCAAGAATGGCAGGGCAGGACTGAAGCTTTCTTT. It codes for CASSQEWQGRTEAFF.

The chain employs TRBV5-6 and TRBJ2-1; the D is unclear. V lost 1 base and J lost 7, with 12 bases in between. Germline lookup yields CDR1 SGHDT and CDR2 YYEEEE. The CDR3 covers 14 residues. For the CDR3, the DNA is TGTGCCAGCAGCTTGAATCAGGCGTTGAATGAGCAGTTCTTC. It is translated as CASSLNQALNEQFF.

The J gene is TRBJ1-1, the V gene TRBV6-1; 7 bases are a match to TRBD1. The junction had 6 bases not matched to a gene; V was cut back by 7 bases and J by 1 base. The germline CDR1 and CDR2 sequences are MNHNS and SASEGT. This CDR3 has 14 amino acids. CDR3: CASTFGQANTEAFF. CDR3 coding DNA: TGTGCCAGCACCTTTGGACAGGCGAACACTGAAGCTTTCTTT.

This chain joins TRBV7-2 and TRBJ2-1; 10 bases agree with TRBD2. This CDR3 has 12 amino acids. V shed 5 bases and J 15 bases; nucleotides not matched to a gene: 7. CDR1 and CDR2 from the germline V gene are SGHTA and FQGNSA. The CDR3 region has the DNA TGTGCCAGCAGCCCGCAGCGGGGGGGCTTGTTCTTC. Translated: CASSPQRGGLFF.

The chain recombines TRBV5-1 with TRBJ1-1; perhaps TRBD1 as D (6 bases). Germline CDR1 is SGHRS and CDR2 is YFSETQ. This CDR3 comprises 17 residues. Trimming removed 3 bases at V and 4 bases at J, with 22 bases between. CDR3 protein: CASSSSQGGAGVTEAFF. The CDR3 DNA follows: TGCGCCAGCAGCTCTTCTCAAGGGGGAGCTGGGGTCACTGAAGCTTTCTTT.

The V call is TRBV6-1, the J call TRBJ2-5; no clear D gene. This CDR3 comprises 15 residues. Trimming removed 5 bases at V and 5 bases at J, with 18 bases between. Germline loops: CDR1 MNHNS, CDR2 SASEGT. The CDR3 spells CASSTSGSSRETQYF. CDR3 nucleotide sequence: TGTGCCAGCAGTACGTCCGGGTCTTCAAGGGAGACCCAGTACTTC.